Below are 27 T cell receptor beta chains sequenced from a single sample in a study of T-cell memory formation after mild COVID-19. TCRdb recomputed calls from the 5' RACE reads with MiXCR, one row per CDR3 protein. The sample lists roughly 280,000 distinct CDR3 sequences, 7.5% to 9.5% occurring once. Material for sequencing was PBMCs or a T cell subset sorted from them (not recorded which). These receptors were taken from a man aged 18 to 30 who had mild COVID-19 (a few samples of this study predate the infection). Cell type and time point are not known.

This clonotype was seen ten or more times. This chain uses TRBV7-9 with TRBJ2-4; 8 positions agree with TRBD2. J was trimmed by 8 bases and V by 5 bases; bases with no gene match: 20. The CDR3 loop spans 18 amino acids. Per the germline V gene, CDR1 is SEHNR and CDR2 is FQNEAQ (reference sequence). The CDR3 reads CASSPAPAGGSFVDIQYF. The CDR3 DNA reads TGTGCCAGCAGCCCCGCCCCGGCGGGGGGTTCTTTCGTGGACATTCAGTACTTC. Filled out from reference TRBV7-9 and TRBJ2-4, the complete variable domain reads DTGVSQNPRHKITKRGQNVTFRCDPISEHNRLYWYRQTLGQGPEFLTYFQNEAQLEKSRLLSDRFSAERPKGSFSTLEIQRTEQGDSAMYLCASSPAPAGGSFVDIQYFGAGTRLSVL.

This chain uses TRBV15 with TRBJ2-3, with 11 bases lining up with TRBD2. Germline values: CDR1 LNHNV, CDR2 YYDKDF (reference sequence). The V and J ends lost 0 bases and 6 bases, in that order; junction bases with no gene match: 8. The CDR3 length is 17 residues. The CDR3 DNA reads as TGTGCCACCAGCAGAGAGGTGCCGGGACTAGCGGATGATACGCAGTATTTT. It translates to CATSREVPGLADDTQYF.

This clonotype occurred a few times. This chain uses TRBV5-4 with TRBJ2-7, with 7 bases aligning to TRBD1. Germline CDR1 reads SGHNT; CDR2 reads YYREEE (reference sequence). Trimming took 4 bases from V and 9 from J; bases not matched to a gene: 10. There are 13 residues in the CDR3. Here the CDR3 DNA reads TGTGCCAGCAGCCAAGACAGGGTACCGGTGCAGTACTTC. Protein sequence: CASSQDRVPVQYF.

The chain has TRBV7-2 and TRBJ2-3; 15 positions match TRBD2. Trimming at V came to 4 bases and at J to 0 bases, leaving 8 bases not matched to a gene. This CDR3 has 19 residues. Germline V gives CDR1 SGHTA, CDR2 FQGNSA. Here the CDR3 reads CASSSPGLAGGGSTDTQYF. The CDR3 nucleotides are TGTGCCAGCAGCTCCCCGGGACTAGCGGGGGGCGGTAGCACAGATACGCAGTATTTT.

This clonotype was seen many times. The chain uses TRBV5-4 and TRBJ2-1; 10 positions agree with TRBD1. This CDR3 region has 15 residues. V lost 3 bases to trimming and J lost 3 bases; unmatched junction nucleotides: 3. Germline values: CDR1 SGHNT, CDR2 YYREEE (reference sequence). CDR3 nucleotides: TGTGCCAGCAGCTCGACAGGGGGCGGCTACAATGAGCAGTTCTTC. Translated: CASSSTGGGYNEQFF.

This clonotype was seen more than once but under ten times. This chain connects TRBV27 to TRBJ2-3; 12 bases fit TRBD2. J lost 5 bases, V lost 3 bases, and 3 bases had no gene match. The CDR3 sequence is 15 residues long. Per germline, CDR1 MNHEY and CDR2 SMNVEV (reference sequence). The CDR3 DNA is TGTGCCAGCAGTTTCCTAGCGGGGGGGCGAGATACGCAGTATTTT. This sequence encodes CASSFLAGGRDTQYF.

This clonotype was seen once. The CDR3 sequence is CASELAGGETQYF. CDR3 DNA: TGCGCCAGCGAACTAGCGGGGGGAGAGACCCAGTACTTC. The chain employs TRBV5-1 and TRBJ2-5; 12 bases agree with TRBD2. The germline gives CDR1 SGHRS, CDR2 YFSETQ. The ends lost 7 bases at V and 4 bases at J; junction bases unmatched: 2. There are 13 residues in the CDR3.

In its sample, this clonotype was seen a few times. This chain connects TRBV12-3 or TRBV12-4 to TRBJ1-5, with D maybe TRBD1 (6 bases). The ends were cut back, 1 base at V and 1 base at J, with 14 bases in the middle. The CDR3 runs to 17 residues. The CDR3 is CASSLGRWGASNQPQHF. The CDR3 coding sequence is TGTGCCAGCAGTTTAGGCCGCTGGGGGGCAAGCAATCAGCCCCAGCATTTT.

This clonotype appeared many times. The chain carries TRBV4-2 and TRBJ1-1; D unclear. The germline V and J ends were trimmed by 4 bases and 5 bases, with 8 bases remaining between them. This CDR3 comprises 12 residues. Looked up from germline, CDR1 is LGHNA and CDR2 is YNFKEQ. The DNA of the CDR3 is TGTGCCAGCAGCCCACGGAAAACTGAAGCTTTCTTT. Translated, it gives CASSPRKTEAFF.

This clonotype was detected a few times. This rearrangement joins TRBV6-1 to TRBJ1-2; D unclear. Per germline, CDR1 MNHNS and CDR2 SASEGT. The length of the CDR3 is 12 residues. Trimming removed 5 bases from V and 3 bases from J, with 7 bases in between. CDR3 residues: CASSPSYYGYTF. The DNA of the CDR3 is TGTGCCAGCAGTCCCAGCTACTATGGCTACACCTTC.

The chain employs TRBV4-3 and TRBJ2-3; a weak D match, TRBD2 (6 bases). This CDR3 has 14 residues. Trimming cost V 1 base and J 5 bases, with 10 bases left between them. The germline V gene has CDR1 LGHNA and CDR2 YSLEER. CDR3 DNA sequence: TGCGCCAGCAGCCAAGGACTAGTGAGAGATACGCAGTATTTT. Translating it yields CASSQGLVRDTQYF.

This clonotype was recorded at least ten times. This chain links TRBV7-2 with TRBJ2-3; D not resolved. This CDR3 spans 16 amino acids. The V and J ends lost 5 bases and 1 base respectively, with 16 bases between them. Germline V gene data show CDR1 as SGHTA and CDR2 as FQGNSA. CDR3: CASSPGHTSGTDTQYF. CDR3 nucleotides: TGTGCCAGCAGCCCTGGGCATACCTCTGGCACAGATACGCAGTATTTT. The full variable domain, with the rest looked up from reference TRBV7-2 and TRBJ2-3, is GAGVSQSPSNKVTEKGKDVELRCDPISGHTALYWYRQSLGQGLEFLIYFQGNSAPDKSGLPSDRFSAERTGGSVSTLTIQRTQQEDSAVYLCASSPGHTSGTDTQYFGPGTRLTVL.

This clonotype was observed a handful of times. This chain links TRBV10-3 with TRBJ1-4; 7 bases are shared with TRBD1. Per the germline V gene, CDR1 is ENHRY and CDR2 is SYGVKD. The CDR3 has 16 residues. The junction had 11 bases not matched to a gene; V was cut back by 10 bases and J by 0 bases. DNA for the CDR3: TGTGCCACCGCCGGGACAGCTCTATCAACTAATGAAAAACTGTTTTTT. Protein sequence: CATAGTALSTNEKLFF.

This chain joins TRBV6-2 or TRBV6-3 and TRBJ2-1; 9 bases fit TRBD1. Trimming removed 4 bases from V and 7 bases from J; junction bases left unmatched: 5. The germline V gene encodes CDR1 MNHEY and CDR2 SVGEGT. The CDR3 is 14 residues long. In nucleotides, the CDR3 is TGTGCCAGCAGTTTGGGACAGGGATGGAATGAGCAGTTCTTC. It translates to CASSLGQGWNEQFF.

This clonotype came up a few times. V usage is TRBV6-5 and J usage is TRBJ1-5; D not resolved. V lost 2 bases and J lost 0, with 8 bases in between. This CDR3 has 15 residues. Germline CDR1 reads MNHEY; CDR2 reads SVGAGI. CDR3 loop: CASSYNFDSNQPQHF. The CDR3 DNA follows: TGTGCCAGCAGTTACAACTTCGATAGCAATCAGCCCCAGCATTTT.

The chain couples TRBV5-1 to TRBJ2-7; D not certain. CDR1 is SGHRS, CDR2 YFSETQ, per germline. The CDR3 is made up of 17 amino acids. The V end was cut by 0 bases, the J end by 7 bases, with 23 bases between. The CDR3 bases are TGCGCCAGCAGCTTGGCCTATTCGGCCCTACTCGCCGGAGAGCAGTACTTC. It encodes CASSLAYSALLAGEQYF.

The chain joins TRBV19 to TRBJ2-3; D possibly uses TRBD1 or TRBD2 (5 bases each). The CDR3 has 15 residues. The germline V and J ends were trimmed by 5 bases and 7 bases, with 19 bases remaining between them. Per germline, CDR1 LNHDA and CDR2 SQIVND (reference sequence). CDR3 DNA: TGTGCCAGTAGTCCCGGGACCGGTTCGGGTTATACGCAGTATTTT. Encoded protein: CASSPGTGSGYTQYF.

The V gene is TRBV20-1, the J gene TRBJ2-1; 7 bases map to TRBD1. V was pared by 3 bases and J by 0 bases, with 8 bases of the junction left unmatched. Germline-derived CDR1 and CDR2 are DFQATT and SNEGSKA (reference sequence). The CDR3 is 16 residues long. As DNA, the CDR3 is TGCAGTGCTAGGTTAGAGGACAGGAGCTCCTACAATGAGCAGTTCTTC. Its protein product is CSARLEDRSSYNEQFF.

The chain is built from TRBV12-3 or TRBV12-4 and TRBJ1-1, with D maybe TRBD1 (6 bases). V lost 4 bases, J lost 11 bases, and 17 bases lay in between. The CDR3 is made up of 13 amino acids. The CDR3 here is CASSYTDSPGAFF. The CDR3 bases are TGTGCCAGCAGTTATACGGACAGCCCTGGCGCTTTCTTT.

The chain uses TRBV4-3 and TRBJ2-1; 11 nucleotides agree with TRBD2. The CDR3 totals 18 residues. Germline CDR1 is LGHNA and CDR2 is YSLEER. After removal of 0 bases from V and 3 bases from J, the junction contained 7 bases not matched to a gene. In nucleotides, the CDR3 is TGCGCCAGCAGCCAAGATGGCACTAGCGGGGGTTTCTACAATGAGCAGTTCTTC. It is translated as CASSQDGTSGGFYNEQFF.

CDR3 in amino acids: CSVVAGVSYEQYV. The CDR3 nucleotides read TGCAGCGTTGTGGCAGGGGTCTCCTACGAGCAGTACGTC. The rearrangement uses TRBV29-1 and TRBJ2-7; a weak D match, TRBD1 (6 bases). Trimming took 4 bases from V and 0 from J, leaving 10 bases between them. CDR3 length: 13 amino acids. Germline V gene data show CDR1 as SQVTM and CDR2 as ANQGSEA.

This chain joins TRBV27 and TRBJ1-2; D not resolved. V lost 8 bases, J lost 9 bases, and 25 bases lay in between. CDR3 length: 15 amino acids. Germline CDR1 reads MNHEY; CDR2 reads SMNVEV (reference sequence). This chain's CDR3 is CASPGPLPTLGSYTF. CDR3 DNA: TGTGCCAGCCCGGGTCCTCTGCCGACACTCGGGAGCTACACCTTC.

The table lists this clonotype with a few counts. The chain combines TRBV7-3 with TRBJ2-2; the match to TRBD2 covers 10 bases. CDR1 and CDR2 from the germline V gene are SGHTA and FQGTGA. The V and J ends lost 0 bases and 8 bases, in that order; junction bases with no gene match: 6. The CDR3 has 16 residues. The chain's CDR3 is CASSLTSGGAGGELFF. CDR3 DNA: TGTGCCAGCAGCTTAACCAGCGGGGGGGCCGGTGGGGAGCTGTTTTTT.

The rearrangement links TRBV7-2 to TRBJ2-1; D not certain. CDR3 length: 14 residues. The V gene's germline CDR1 is SGHTA and CDR2 FQGNSA. The germline V and J ends were trimmed by 2 bases and 2 bases, with 7 bases remaining between them. The CDR3 DNA reads TGTGCCAGCAGCTTAAGGGTCGCCTACAATGAGCAGTTCTTC. The encoded protein is CASSLRVAYNEQFF.

This clonotype was counted ten times or more. The chain joins TRBV7-9 to TRBJ2-5; a possible D gene is TRBD1 (5 bases). Germline V lookup: CDR1 SEHNR, CDR2 FQNEAQ (reference sequence). V was pared by 7 bases and J by 5 bases, with 17 bases between. The CDR3 runs to 14 residues. The chain's CDR3 is CASTPPWGEETQYF. CDR3 sequence (DNA): TGTGCCAGCACTCCCCCCTGGGGCGAGGAGACCCAGTACTTC.

This clonotype was seen more than once but under ten times. This chain links TRBV20-1 with TRBJ2-7, with 8 bases aligning to TRBD2. The trim removed 6 bases at V and 4 bases at J, leaving 5 bases unmatched. The length of the CDR3 is 12 residues. The germline V gene has CDR1 DFQATT and CDR2 SNEGSKA (reference sequence). The CDR3 region is CSASGGGYEQYF. The DNA for the CDR3 is TGCAGTGCCTCCGGGGGGGGGTACGAGCAGTACTTC.

This clonotype showed up just a few times. The CDR3 coding sequence is TGTGCCAGCTCACCTTCGTACAGTACCAATGAGCAGTTCTTC. Amino acids: CASSPSYSTNEQFF. The chain couples TRBV18 to TRBJ2-1, with no clear D. V lost 3 bases to trimming and J lost 6 bases, with 12 bases between them. CDR1 is KGHSH, CDR2 LQKENI, per germline. This CDR3 comprises 14 residues.